A single sample gave rise to the 13 T cell receptor beta chains below, sequenced in a study of blood T cell repertoires in COVID-19. Generated by immunoSEQ multiplex PCR, the TCRdb table keeps only in-frame clones and is missing some. The sample has over 25,000 clones, approximately 90% seen once. The material sequenced was peripheral blood. These receptors all come from a man in his sixties with acute or convalescent COVID-19.

The J gene is TRBJ2-3, the V gene TRBV5-1, with 9 bases identical to TRBD1. CDR1 is SGHRS and CDR2 is YFSETQ in the germline V gene. The CDR3 length is 15 residues. J lost 4 bases, V lost 2 bases, and 5 bases had no gene match. CDR3: CASSLNTGGADTQYF. DNA for the CDR3: TGCGCCAGCAGCTTAAATACAGGGGGCGCAGATACGCAGTATTTT.

In this sample, this clone turned up once. This rearrangement joins TRBV4-2 to TRBJ1-2, with D perhaps matching TRBD1 (5 bases). The CDR3 length is 14 residues. Germline CDR1 and CDR2: LGHNA and YNFKEQ. Trimming cost V 0 bases and J 7 bases, with 12 bases left between them. CDR3 nucleotide sequence: TGTGCCAGCAGCCAAGAAATGTCGGGGGGTGGCTACACCTTC. The encoded protein is CASSQEMSGGGYTF.

V gene TRBV19 combines with J gene TRBJ1-5; no firm D call. CDR1 is LNHDA, CDR2 SQIVND, per germline (reference sequence). V lost 3 bases and J lost 2, with 11 bases in between. CDR3 size: 15 residues. CDR3 sequence: CASSIPPVGNQPQHF. The DNA of the CDR3 is TGTGCCAGTAGTATCCCCCCGGTGGGCAATCAGCCCCAGCATTTT.

The V and J genes are TRBV19 and TRBJ1-2, with D perhaps TRBD1 (5 bases). This CDR3 is 15 amino acids long. V lost 1 base and J lost 4, with 13 bases in between. Germline CDR1 and CDR2: LNHDA and SQIVND (reference sequence). The CDR3 is CASSIGAGGGYGYTF. In nucleotides, the CDR3 is TGTGCCAGTAGTATAGGTGCGGGCGGGGGCTATGGCTACACCTTC.

V and J are TRBV11-2 and TRBJ1-2; 8 nucleotides match TRBD1. The germline CDR1 and CDR2 sequences are SGHAT and FQNNGV. This CDR3 has 15 amino acids. With V trimmed by 1 base and J by 4 bases, 5 bases remained unmatched. The CDR3 region has the DNA TGTGCCAGCAGCTTAGTAGGGACAGGCCCCTATGGCTACACCTTC. It yields the protein CASSLVGTGPYGYTF.

The J gene is TRBJ1-4, the V gene TRBV9; a possible D gene is TRBD1 (6 bases). The germline V gene encodes CDR1 SGDLS and CDR2 YYNGEE. Trimming removed 4 bases from V and 3 bases from J, with 10 bases in between. The CDR3 totals 14 residues. CDR3 amino acids: CASSPGVANEKLFF. In DNA, the CDR3 is TGTGCCAGCAGCCCAGGGGTGGCTAATGAAAAACTGTTTTTT. The full variable domain, completed using reference TRBV9 and TRBJ1-4, is DSGVTQTPKHLITATGQRVTLRCSPRSGDLSVYWYQQSLDQGLQFLIQYYNGEERAKGNILERFSAQQFPDLHSELNLSSLELGDSALYFCASSPGVANEKLFFGSGTQLSVL.

The chain couples TRBV6-5 to TRBJ2-7; 7 nucleotides line up with TRBD1. V shed 6 bases and J 4 bases; nucleotides not matched to a gene: 6. The CDR3 spans 13 residues. Germline V lookup: CDR1 MNHEY, CDR2 SVGAGI. The CDR3 DNA reads TGTGCCAGCAGGTCCCCAGGGGGTTACGAGCAGTACTTC. Amino acids: CASRSPGGYEQYF.

The chain couples TRBV2 to TRBJ2-4; 7 nucleotides agree with TRBD1. The CDR3 covers 19 residues. Germline V gene data show CDR1 as SNHLY and CDR2 as FYNNEI. The V segment lost 4 bases and the J segment 1 base; nucleotides outside the gene matches: 16. The CDR3 is CASSGSWGQPRVAKNIQYF. The CDR3 nucleotides read TGTGCCAGCAGTGGGTCGTGGGGACAGCCCCGGGTTGCCAAAAACATTCAGTACTTC.

The chain employs TRBV5-6 and TRBJ1-1; D uncertain. Germline-derived CDR1 and CDR2 are SGHDT and YYEEEE. The CDR3 spans 14 residues. The germline V and J ends were trimmed by 2 bases and 4 bases, with 12 bases remaining between them. CDR3 sequence: CASSFPARGTEAFF. The CDR3 DNA follows: TGTGCCAGCAGCTTCCCAGCCCGGGGCACTGAAGCTTTCTTT.

The V gene is TRBV5-1, the J gene TRBJ1-2; D gene uncertain. The ends were cut back, 1 base at V and 12 bases at J, with 19 bases in the middle. CDR3 length: 14 residues. CDR1 and CDR2 from the germline V gene are SGHRS and YFSETQ. CDR3 sequence: CASSLSQAVKENTF. CDR3 bases: TGCGCCAGCAGCTTGAGTCAGGCCGTTAAGGAAAACACCTTC. The full variable domain, rest sourced from reference TRBV5-1 and TRBJ1-2, is KAGVTQTPRYLIKTRGQQVTLSCSPISGHRSVSWYQQTPGQGLQFLFEYFSETQRNKGNFPGRFSGRQFSNSRSEMNVSTLELGDSALYLCASSLSQAVKENTFGSGTRLTVV.

This clone has a single count. J is TRBJ2-3 and V is TRBV7-3; a possible D gene is TRBD2 (6 bases). The CDR3 has 15 residues. Trimming removed 1 base from V and 0 bases from J, with 8 bases in between. CDR1 and CDR2 (germline): SGHTA, FQGTGA. This chain's CDR3 is CASSLKGLSTDTQYF. CDR3 sequence (DNA): TGTGCCAGCAGCTTAAAGGGACTTAGCACAGATACGCAGTATTTT.

Only one count was recorded for this clone. This chain connects TRBV27 to TRBJ2-7, with TRBD1 matching 9 bases. Per germline, CDR1 MNHEY and CDR2 SMNVEV (reference sequence). This CDR3 region has 14 residues. J gave up 3 bases and V 5 bases, and 5 bases lay outside the gene matches. The CDR3 spells CASSRRQGVYEQYF. The CDR3 region has the DNA TGTGCCAGCAGTCGCCGACAGGGGGTCTACGAGCAGTACTTC.

The J gene is TRBJ2-1, the V gene TRBV7-2; 8 nucleotides line up with TRBD2. The length of the CDR3 is 16 residues. J was trimmed by 2 bases and V by 6 bases; bases with no gene match: 9. CDR1 and CDR2 (germline): SGHTA, FQGNSA. The CDR3 region is CASRGGGSGAYNEQFF. DNA for the CDR3: TGTGCCAGCAGGGGGGGAGGTAGCGGGGCCTACAATGAGCAGTTCTTC.